This is a list of T cell receptor beta chains from one sample in a study of blood T cell repertoires in COVID-19. The protocol was immunoSEQ multiplex PCR, while the TCRdb copy is restricted to in-frame clones and leaves out a portion. The table records about 500,000 clones, roughly 87% of them present only once. Sequences were obtained from PBMCs or T cells enriched from blood (not recorded which). The receptors here all came from a woman aged 18-29 years who had recovered from COVID-19. Each CDR3 is given with its conserved first and last residue. D genes are given only for firm matches. The listing skips clone size in some rows; elsewhere it reads once, few, many or a size class.

TRBV19	TRBJ1-2	-	-	13	TGTGCCAGTACACGGGGTGGGCTCTATGGCTACACCTTC	CASTRGGLYGYTF
TRBV5-5	TRBJ2-1	TRBD1	-	15	TGTGCCAGCAGCCCTTCGCAGGGGGCTTACAATGAGCAGTTCTTC	CASSPSQGAYNEQFF
TRBV3-1/TRBV3-2	TRBJ1-6	TRBD1	-	13	TGTGCCAGCAGCCACGTAGGGGGCTCACCCCTCCACTTT	CASSHVGGSPLHF
TRBV28	TRBJ2-7	TRBD1	few	15	TGTGCCAGCAGTCCTCATCGCCAGGGGGAAAACGAGCAGTACTTC	CASSPHRQGENEQYF
TRBV28	TRBJ2-7	-	once	13	TGTGCCAGCAGAGATGTGACAGCCTACGAGCAGTACTTC	CASRDVTAYEQYF
TRBV7-2	TRBJ1-1	TRBD1	-	15	TGTGCCAGCAGCTCGGGACAGCCCTTGAACACTGAAGCTTTCTTT	CASSSGQPLNTEAFF
TRBV6-5	TRBJ2-2	TRBD2	-	16	TGTGCCAGCAGTTTCCCTAGCGGGGGGACGGACGGGGAGCTGTTTTTT	CASSFPSGGTDGELFF
TRBV30	TRBJ1-1	-	-	14	TGTGCCTGGAACCTAAGGGGAGGGAACACTGAAGCTTTCTTT	CAWNLRGGNTEAFF
TRBV7-9	TRBJ2-7	-	once	13	TGTGCCAGCAGCTTAGGGCAGTTTTACGAGCAGTACTTC	CASSLGQFYEQYF
TRBV6-5	TRBJ2-7	TRBD2	-	15	TGTGCCAGCTCCATCGGGACTAGCGGGGTATACGAGCAGTACTTC	CASSIGTSGVYEQYF
TRBV30	TRBJ2-1	-	-	16	TGTGCCTGGGCCCCGGCGCGGGGTTTGGGTTACAATGAGCAGTTCTTC	CAWAPARGLGYNEQFF
TRBV3-1/TRBV3-2	TRBJ1-3	-	-	12	TGTGCCAGCAGCTCCCAGGGAAACACCATATATTTT	CASSSQGNTIYF
TRBV2	TRBJ1-2	-	-	13	TGTGCCAGCACGGAACAGGTGATTGGTGGCTACACCTTC	CASTEQVIGGYTF
TRBV10-3	TRBJ1-1	-	-	16	TGTGCCATCAGTGAGTTAGGCCCCAGGGTCGACACTGAAGCTTTCTTT	CAISELGPRVDTEAFF
TRBV6-5	TRBJ1-3	-	-	13	TGTGCCAGCAGTCCAGCGAGGGGAAACACCATATATTTT	CASSPARGNTIYF
TRBV6-6	TRBJ1-5	-	-	12	TGTGCCAGCGCAGAGGGCAGTCAGCCCCAGCATTTT	CASAEGSQPQHF
TRBV7-2	TRBJ1-3	-	-	14	TGTGCCAGCAGCCCCCCGGAGTCTGGAAACACCATATATTTT	CASSPPESGNTIYF
TRBV3-1/TRBV3-2	TRBJ2-7	TRBD1	few	13	TGTGCCAGCAGCCCTGGGACAGGGGACGAGCAGTACTTC	CASSPGTGDEQYF
TRBV4-2	TRBJ2-5	-	-	16	TGTGCCAGCAGCCCACTCGGGGCGAGGGGGCAAGAGACCCAGTACTTC	CASSPLGARGQETQYF
TRBV28	TRBJ1-1	TRBD1	few	15	TGTGCCAGCAGCTTTGGGGACAGGTTAGTCACTGAAGCTTTCTTT	CASSFGDRLVTEAFF
TRBV27	TRBJ1-2	-	-	12	TGTGCCAGCAAGCGAGGCGGAGAAGGCTACACCTTC	CASKRGGEGYTF
TRBV10-2	TRBJ2-4	TRBD2	-	14	TGCGCCAGCATGACTAGCGGGGGAGGGGACATTCAGTACTTC	CASMTSGGGDIQYF
TRBV30	TRBJ2-3	-	-	11	TGTGCCTGGAATCGGGGGAATACGCAGTATTTT	CAWNRGNTQYF
TRBV6-5	TRBJ2-7	TRBD2	-	16	TGTGCCAGCAGTTGGACTAGCGGGGGGATTACCTACGAGCAGTACTTC	CASSWTSGGITYEQYF
TRBV11-2	TRBJ2-5	TRBD2	-	16	TGTGCCAGCAGCTCCTTCTTGGCCGGGGGGCAAGAGACCCAGTACTTC	CASSSFLAGGQETQYF
TRBV30	TRBJ1-3	-	-	14	TGTGCCTTTCGACAGACCAACTCTGGAAACACCATATATTTT	CAFRQTNSGNTIYF
TRBV19	TRBJ1-5	TRBD1	-	14	TGTGCCAGTAGTCCTGACAGGGCGGGTCAGCCCCAGCATTTT	CASSPDRAGQPQHF
TRBV27	TRBJ1-1	-	-	14	TGTGCCAGCAGTTTATTTTGGGGCAGGAATGAAGCTTTCTTT	CASSLFWGRNEAFF
TRBV5-1	TRBJ2-5	TRBD1	-	14	TGCGCCAGCAGCCAAGGACAGGGGCAAGAGACCCAGTACTTC	CASSQGQGQETQYF
TRBV19	TRBJ2-6	-	-	15	TGTGCCAGTAGTAGGACAAGGAGTGCGGCCAACGTCCTGACTTTC	CASSRTRSAANVLTF
TRBV24-1	TRBJ2-1	-	-	16	TGTGCCACCTCGGGCCGGGCGGGCCTACATAGGGATGAGCAGTTCTTC	CATSGRAGLHRDEQFF
TRBV2	TRBJ1-1	-	-	14	TGTGCCAGCAGACTGGGCTTGAGGAACACTGAAGCTTTCTTT	CASRLGLRNTEAFF
TRBV5-4	TRBJ2-5	-	-	11	TGTGCCAGCAGCCTCCGGGAGACCCAGTACTTC	CASSLRETQYF
TRBV6-4	TRBJ2-1	TRBD2	-	16	TGTGCCAGCAGTGACTCTTGGGGGGGTTCCTACAATGAGCAGTTCTTC	CASSDSWGGSYNEQFF
TRBV5-1	TRBJ2-7	-	-	14	TGCGCCAGCAGCTTGGAAGTTAGCCAGGGAGAGCAGTACTTC	CASSLEVSQGEQYF